This TCR beta chain came from a study of T cells after yellow fever vaccination. This CDR3 has 15 amino acids. Germline V gene lookup returns CDR1 DFQATT and CDR2 SNEGSKA (reference sequence). J lost 8 bases, V lost 0 bases, and 9 bases had no gene match. 5'RACE template switching produced TCR cDNA carrying a universal primer site and UMIs. Via MiXCR, TCRdb re-called the 5' RACE reads, giving one row per CDR3 protein. The table includes some 250,000 distinct CDR3 sequences, 6.9% detected once. Study-level results: Abundant clonotypes from the bulk population could contaminate FACS-sorted repertoires. Just a small share of clonotypes turned up in the CD4 compartment as well as the CD8 compartment. Reappearing after the booster were most of the clones from primary vaccination (around 96% CD4, about 87% CD8).

Regarding this clonotype: Its specificity is not known.

The chain uses TRBV20-1 and TRBJ2-1; 8 positions match TRBD2. Sequencing used CD4+ T cells sorted from PBMCs, obtained 15 days after the yellow fever booster vaccination. The receptor's source is a man aged 30 to 39 who received the YFV17D yellow fever vaccine. CDR3 DNA sequence: TGCAGTGCTAGAGATTCCAGCGGGAGTTTTTATGAGCAGTTCTTC. It translates to CSARDSSGSFYEQFF.